This T cell receptor (beta chain) is drawn from a study of PD-L1 blockade in urothelial cancer. Study-level information: Median blood clonality was around 0.08, with tens of thousands of unique TCRs.

PCRs each included synthetic TCR analog templates spiked in. Generated by immunoSEQ multiplex PCR, the TCRdb table keeps only in-frame clones and is missing some. The sample has tens of thousands of clones, approximately 79% seen once. CDR3 length equals 14 residues. Germline values: CDR1 SSHAT, CDR2 FNYEAQ (reference sequence). With regard to this clone: The antigen remains unidentified. Germline and junction disagree at one end, which may indicate a read error.

Study-wide results and limits: Tumor-associated blood clones were expanded more by durable-benefit patients at 3 weeks.

The time point denotes: pretreatment peripheral blood. Sampling of each patient yielded between 1 and 8 specimens, collected pretreatment and on-treatment. The input for sequencing was PBMCs, taken around atezolizumab (anti-PD-L1) treatment. The TCR comes from a man aged 70 or older with urothelial cancer. The chain recombines TRBV7-7 with TRBJ2-1, with 9 bases matching TRBD2. The DNA of the CDR3 is TGTGCTAGCAGCCCCCGGCGGGAGGGGAATGAGCAGTTCTTC. This gives the protein CASSPRREGNEQFF.